This T cell receptor beta chain came from a study of neurological immune-mediated disorders (dated by TCRdb to between 2017 and 2020). With regard to the full study: Of the roughly 34 multiple sclerosis patients, around 30 had relapsing-remitting MS and 3 had secondary progressive MS. The cohort comprised roughly 70 subjects: some 14 HAM/TSP patients, 34 multiple sclerosis patients and 20 healthy controls. The study compared peripheral blood TCR-beta repertoires of HTLV-I-associated myelopathy (HAM/TSP) patients, multiple sclerosis patients and healthy controls using UMI-based sequencing. The 106 TCR-beta libraries covered PBMC samples along with longitudinal samples, technical triplicates, and paired sorted CD4+ and CD8+ T-cell subsets.

cDNA synthesis used template-switch 5'RACE with a primer carrying a 10-nucleotide random unique molecular identifier tagging each TCR transcript. Every sequencing run covered 15-18 subjects and yielded more than 170 million TCR-beta sequences. The RNeasy kit was used to extract total RNA. The KAPA Real-time Library Amplification kit was used to amplify TCR-beta VDJ regions with primers targeting the TCR constant region and the 5'RACE anchor. A first PCR added sample indexes and Illumina adaptors, after which a second PCR increased the library yield. After Ampure bead purification, the roughly 650 bp TCR product was size-selected on a 2% E-gel SizeSelection system. Before pooling, libraries had their quality checked on a Bioanalyzer, their concentration measured with Qubit, and their quantity determined with the Kapa Library Quantification kit. An Illumina HiSeq 2500 sequenced the libraries paired-end 2 x 150 bp. To increase sequence diversity, roughly 24-32% phiX was spiked into each library pool. The paper's processing steps were these. The quality-filtered reads were processed with the UMI-based MiGEC pipeline, whose error correction step removed more than 75% of the raw TCR sequences. IMGT germline references were used for alignment of VDJ genes, and clonotypes were defined by a unique CDR3 amino acid sequence together with V-J genes. VDJtools evaluated clonal expansion, Shannon diversity and CDR3 relatedness (CalcPairwiseDistances, ClusterSamples); CLCbio workbench built phylogenetic trees. A clone was classed as expanded if it had 8 or more unique UMIs, a cutoff based on coefficient-of-variation modelling across technical triplicates. TCRdb passed the public sequencing reads through fastp at Q25 and MiXCR, retaining productive beta sequences. Rows with one shared CDR3 protein collapse into an entry with the most common genes and DNA. The V and J calls here are based on TCRdb, not the publication. The sample table holds about 70,000 distinct CDR3 sequences, of which over 4% were seen once. The top ten clonotypes cover about 5.3% of the sample.

For unsorted PBMC libraries, 2 million PBMCs were used after storage in RNAlater at -80 degrees C until RNA extraction. Multiple sclerosis patients were enrolled in a US clinical protocol under which disease progression was evaluated by magnetic resonance imaging. PBMCs were separated from peripheral blood using Ficoll-Hypaque density gradient centrifugation and then cryopreserved in liquid nitrogen. On this clonotype itself: The clone's antigen remains unknown. There are no base qualities to consult, and no much larger clone falls within one base.

The V end loses 0 bases and the J end loses 0 bases, and a stretch of 13 bases separates them. Spanning cysteine to phenylalanine, the CDR3 consists of 17 amino acids. Here the CDR3 DNA is all that survives: 51 bases in frame from base 1. The germline V gene supplies CDR1 SGDLS and CDR2 YYNGEE. Overall study results and their limits: No identical CDR3 amino acid sequences were shared among expanded clones across subjects, suggesting private TCR-beta repertoires in all groups. TCR clonal expansion was highest in HAM/TSP patients and lowest in MS patients, with MS patients falling below even healthy controls. Repertoires from 18 of 34 MS patients were grouped by phylogenetic analysis into a cluster of related CDR3 sequences, suggesting a possible repertoire-level signature. The MS cluster was not associated with any clinical or MRI features, and the authors stated that larger cohorts are needed.

The chain links TRBV9 with TRBJ2-1; a tentative D call is TRBD2 (7 bases match). The sequence was obtained from a human donor with multiple sclerosis. The donor label of this sample is uncertain. Sequencing input: PBMCs. The CDR3 has the sequence CASSVAGGGSSYNEQFF. Here is the DNA: TGTGCCAGCAGCGTAGCCGGCGGGGGCAGCTCCTACAATGAGCAGTTCTTC.